This TCR beta chain was retrieved from a study of spatial heterogeneity in lung cancer. The time point was: blood at routine non-recurrence follow-up after resection. CDR3 length: 14 amino acids. V lost 2 bases and J 3 bases, leaving 10 bases between the germline ends. In germline, CDR1 is LGHDT, CDR2 YNNKEL (reference sequence). This clonotype came up many times. TCRdb independently ran MiXCR on the 5' RACE reads; one entry per CDR3 protein. Among more than 25,000 distinct CDR3 sequences listed, 5% to 6% were seen once. The starting material was PBMCs, obtained at follow-up. The chain couples TRBV3-1 to TRBJ2-5; D tentatively fits TRBD1 or TRBD2 (6 bases each). The sequence was obtained from a female donor with early-stage non-small cell lung cancer. The CDR3 spells CASSQTGAKETQYF. The CDR3 DNA follows: TGTGCCAGCAGCCAAACGGGGGCAAAAGAGACCCAGTACTTC.